What follows are 26 T cell receptor beta chains derived from one specimen sequenced in a study of CD8 T cells in Susac syndrome. Random hexamers were used to reverse transcribe the RNA input (roughly 0.5 to 1 ug). TCRdb reprocessed the immunoSEQ multiplex PCR reads with MiXCR, giving one entry per CDR3 protein. The profile covers 140,000 to 150,000 distinct CDR3 sequences, with approximately 93% appearing a single time and roughly 0.083% taken by the ten largest. The sample was CD4+ T cells from PBMCs. The receptors were gathered from a human donor in good health.

This chain uses TRBV19 with TRBJ1-2; the match to TRBD1 covers 7 bases. This CDR3 has 14 residues. V lost 4 bases to trimming and J lost 9 bases; unmatched junction nucleotides: 11. CDR1 and CDR2 (germline): LNHDA, SQIVND (reference sequence). CDR3: CASSREQGPGSYTF. In DNA form, the CDR3 reads TGTGCCAGTAGTAGGGAACAGGGGCCCGGGAGCTACACCTTC.

This chain joins TRBV6-1 and TRBJ1-2, with 7 nucleotides matching TRBD1. The V gene's germline CDR1 is MNHNS and CDR2 SASEGT. The CDR3 loop spans 14 amino acids. V dropped 10 bases and J dropped 4; count of bases not matched to a gene: 12. This CDR3 reads CATALGTVGYGYTF. The DNA for the CDR3 is TGTGCCACCGCTCTCGGGACAGTGGGCTATGGCTACACCTTC.

This chain connects TRBV29-1 to TRBJ1-2; a possible D gene is TRBD1 (5 bases). Germline-derived CDR1 and CDR2 are SQVTM and ANQGSEA. Trimming shortened V by 6 bases and J by 8 bases, and 19 bases separated the two germline ends. The CDR3 sequence is 13 residues long. CDR3 sequence: CSVGQQEARGYTF. The CDR3 DNA follows: TGCAGCGTCGGACAACAGGAGGCGCGGGGCTACACCTTC.

This sequence joins TRBV5-4 and TRBJ1-3; D is unresolved. This CDR3 has 18 residues. Trimming removed 1 base at V and 0 bases at J, with 17 bases between. Per germline, CDR1 SGHNT and CDR2 YYREEE (reference sequence). The CDR3 DNA reads as TGTGCCAGCAGCTTGCTTAGCGGACGGGGTGTCTCTGGAAACACCATATATTTT. It translates to CASSLLSGRGVSGNTIYF.

The rearrangement links TRBV4-1 to TRBJ2-1, with D uncertain. Per germline, CDR1 MGHRA and CDR2 YSYEKL. The CDR3 has 15 residues. V shed 4 bases and J shed 2 bases, with 12 bases lying between them. The CDR3 coding sequence is TGCGCCAGCAGCCTAGTTGGGGAAACCTACAATGAGCAGTTCTTC. This sequence encodes CASSLVGETYNEQFF.

The chain recombines TRBV5-4 with TRBJ1-1, with no clear D. Germline V gene data show CDR1 as SGHNT and CDR2 as YYREEE (reference sequence). The CDR3 runs to 13 residues. Trimming removed 3 bases at V and 2 bases at J, with 8 bases between. The CDR3 is CASSSTTNTEAFF. The CDR3 DNA is TGTGCCAGCAGCTCCACGACCAACACTGAAGCTTTCTTT.

The J gene is TRBJ1-4, the V gene TRBV12-3 or TRBV12-4; 7 bases are shared with TRBD1. J lost 5 bases, V lost 6 bases, and 6 bases had no gene match. The CDR3 is 14 residues long. The CDR3 bases are TGTGCCAGCAGCCTCAGGGGGTCAAATGAAAAACTGTTTTTT. It encodes CASSLRGSNEKLFF.

The chain uses TRBV27 and TRBJ1-1; D ambiguous. The germline CDR1 and CDR2 sequences are MNHEY and SMNVEV (reference sequence). The V and J ends lost 3 bases and 1 base respectively, with 9 bases between them. The CDR3 runs 14 residues. CDR3 nucleotides: TGTGCCAGCAGTTTGCAGAGTAAGAACACTGAAGCTTTCTTT. Translating it yields CASSLQSKNTEAFF.

As DNA, the CDR3 is TGTGCCAGCAGTAAGGAAGCGGGAACTTCAGATACGCAGTATTTT. Translation gives CASSKEAGTSDTQYF. The chain uses TRBV2 and TRBJ2-3, with 7 bases that match TRBD2. The germline gives CDR1 SNHLY, CDR2 FYNNEI. The junction had 9 bases not matched to a gene; V was cut back by 5 bases and J by 4 bases. The CDR3 spans 15 residues.

The chain's CDR3 is CASSLDLAGVYGYTF. The CDR3 coding sequence is TGTGCCAGCAGCTTAGACCTGGCAGGTGTCTATGGCTACACCTTC. This sequence joins TRBV7-9 and TRBJ1-2; D is uncertain. This CDR3 has 15 residues. Germline V gene data show CDR1 as SEHNR and CDR2 as FQNEAQ (reference sequence). V lost 1 base to trimming and J lost 4 bases, with 13 bases between them.

The chain employs TRBV19 and TRBJ2-1, with D tentatively TRBD1 or TRBD2 (5 bases each). The CDR3 covers 14 residues. V dropped 7 bases and J dropped 5 bases, with 15 bases sitting between them. Per germline, CDR1 LNHDA and CDR2 SQIVND (reference sequence). The CDR3 coding sequence is TGTGCCAGTACCTCCCGGGACCTTGACAATGAGCAGTTCTTC. Amino acid sequence: CASTSRDLDNEQFF.

The chain combines TRBV7-6 with TRBJ1-4; no firm D call. V shed 4 bases and J shed 3 bases, with 12 bases lying between them. This CDR3 spans 15 amino acids. The germline V gene has CDR1 SGHVS and CDR2 FNYEAQ. CDR3 in DNA: TGTGCCAGCAGCTCCCGGGGTACTTCTAATGAAAAACTGTTTTTT. Translation: CASSSRGTSNEKLFF. Complete variable domain (other parts from reference TRBV7-6 and TRBJ1-4): GAGVSQSPRYKVTKRGQDVALRCDPISGHVSLYWYRQALGQGPEFLTYFNYEAQQDKSGLPNDRFSAERPEGSISTLTIQRTEQRDSAMYRCASSSRGTSNEKLFFGSGTQLSVL.

The rearrangement uses TRBV28 and TRBJ2-7; weak D call: TRBD1 (6 bases). The CDR3 consists of 14 residues. Trimming stripped 6 bases from V and 4 bases from J, with 16 bases between. Germline loops: CDR1 MDHEN, CDR2 SYDVKM. DNA of the CDR3: TGTGCCAGCAGCCCCGGACAGAATCCATACGAGCAGTACTTC. Translated, it gives CASSPGQNPYEQYF.

The chain has TRBV9 and TRBJ2-3, with TRBD2 matching over 7 bases. This CDR3 comprises 18 residues. V was clipped by 0 bases and J by 0 bases; unmatched bases: 10. In germline, CDR1 is SGDLS, CDR2 YYNGEE. The CDR3 DNA reads as TGTGCCAGCAGCGTAGCTCCGCTGCGGGAGACTAGCACAGATACGCAGTATTTT. This gives the protein CASSVAPLRETSTDTQYF. Full variable domain (missing parts from reference TRBV9 and TRBJ2-3): DSGVTQTPKHLITATGQRVTLRCSPRSGDLSVYWYQQSLDQGLQFLIQYYNGEERAKGNILERFSAQQFPDLHSELNLSSLELGDSALYFCASSVAPLRETSTDTQYFGPGTRLTVL.

The V call is TRBV5-4, the J call TRBJ2-1; 14 bases fit TRBD2. The CDR3 consists of 17 residues. J gave up 6 bases and V 2 bases, and 7 bases lay outside the gene matches. CDR1 and CDR2 from the germline V gene are SGHNT and YYREEE (reference sequence). The CDR3 sequence: CASSFFGTSGRGNEQFF. The CDR3 region has the DNA TGTGCCAGCAGCTTCTTCGGGACTAGCGGGAGAGGCAATGAGCAGTTCTTC.

The chain is built from TRBV10-3 and TRBJ1-1, with D possibly being TRBD1 (6 bases). There are 13 residues in the CDR3. The V and J ends lost 4 bases and 1 base respectively, with 7 bases between them. Germline lookup yields CDR1 ENHRY and CDR2 SYGVKD. The CDR3 region has the DNA TGTGCCATCAGTGGACAGGCGAACACTGAAGCTTTCTTT. As protein: CAISGQANTEAFF.

The chain has TRBV30 and TRBJ2-1; 7 positions agree with TRBD2. Per the germline V gene, CDR1 is GTSNPN and CDR2 is SVGIG (reference sequence). The length of the CDR3 is 13 residues. The junction had 4 bases not matched to a gene; V was cut back by 2 bases and J by 6 bases. The CDR3 DNA follows: TGTGCCTGGAGTCAAATAGCGGGCAATGAGCAGTTCTTC. This translates into CAWSQIAGNEQFF.

The J gene is TRBJ1-1, the V gene TRBV2; 9 bases are shared with TRBD1. CDR3 length equals 14 residues. With 6 bases clipped from V and 3 bases from J, the junction kept 5 bases outside the gene matches. Germline-derived CDR1 and CDR2 are SNHLY and FYNNEI. The CDR3 nucleotides read TGTGCCAGCAGAACAGGGGGCAGGCACACTGAAGCTTTCTTT. Its protein is CASRTGGRHTEAFF.

This chain connects TRBV25-1 to TRBJ2-2; D gene unclear. CDR1 is MGHDK, CDR2 SYGVNS, per germline. The V gene lost 2 bases and the J gene lost 1 base, with 8 bases spanning the gap. The CDR3 has 15 residues. CDR3 sequence reads: CASSETRQNTGELFF. The CDR3 bases are TGTGCCAGCAGTGAAACGCGACAGAACACCGGGGAGCTGTTTTTT.

This clonotype was counted only a few times. The V and J genes are TRBV12-3 or TRBV12-4 and TRBJ2-7, with a weak D call TRBD2 (5 bases). V lost 2 bases and J 3 bases, leaving 11 bases between the germline ends. The CDR3 sequence is 14 residues long. CDR3 in amino acids: CASSLTRPYYEQYF. Written as DNA, the CDR3 is TGTGCCAGCAGTTTAACTAGGCCTTACTACGAGCAGTACTTC.

The chain links TRBV7-6 to TRBJ2-3; TRBD2 matches at 7 bases. J gave up 5 bases and V 0 bases, and 5 bases lay outside the gene matches. This CDR3 region has 15 residues. The germline CDR1 and CDR2 sequences are SGHVS and FNYEAQ. CDR3 sequence reads: CASSLAVVAGDTQYF. Here the CDR3 DNA reads TGTGCCAGCAGCTTAGCGGTAGTAGCGGGAGATACGCAGTATTTT.

The genes are TRBV29-1 and TRBJ1-1, with D uncertain. The CDR3 loop spans 12 amino acids. The germline V gene has CDR1 SQVTM and CDR2 ANQGSEA. Trimming removed 4 bases at V and 4 bases at J, with 10 bases between. CDR3 DNA: TGCAGCGTTGCTGAGACGGGCACTGAAGCTTTCTTT. Protein: CSVAETGTEAFF.

The V and J genes are TRBV6-5 and TRBJ2-3, with D tentatively TRBD2 (5 bases). The CDR3 is made up of 17 amino acids. Germline loops: CDR1 MNHEY, CDR2 SVGAGI. The V end was cut by 2 bases, the J end by 0 bases, with 15 bases between. CDR3 protein: CASSYVPTISSTDTQYF. CDR3 nucleotide sequence: TGTGCCAGCAGTTACGTCCCGACTATATCAAGCACAGATACGCAGTATTTT.

The CDR3, as DNA: TGTGCTATACACCGAGGGGCGCTAGGGAACACTGAAGCTTTCTTT. It translates to CAIHRGALGNTEAFF. This rearrangement joins TRBV28 to TRBJ1-1, with D possibly being TRBD1 (5 bases). The CDR3 loop spans 15 amino acids. CDR1 and CDR2 from the germline V gene are MDHEN and SYDVKM.

The CDR3 bases are TGTGCCAGCAGTTACGGGACAGGGGACACCGGGGAGCTGTTTTTT. Translation gives CASSYGTGDTGELFF. The chain has TRBV6-5 and TRBJ2-2, with 10 bases that match TRBD1. The CDR3 is made up of 15 amino acids. Germline values: CDR1 MNHEY, CDR2 SVGAGI. V dropped 2 bases and J dropped 3; count of bases not matched to a gene: 0.

The V gene is TRBV19, the J gene TRBJ1-1; no clear D gene. Trimming shortened V by 1 base and J by 1 base, and 7 bases separated the two germline ends. Germline CDR1 LNHDA, CDR2 SQIVND (reference sequence). The CDR3 sequence is 14 residues long. CDR3 in amino acids: CASSIVWRNTEAFF. CDR3 DNA sequence: TGTGCCAGTAGTATAGTCTGGCGGAACACTGAAGCTTTCTTT.